In this sample, the clone carrying this T cell receptor (beta chain) turned up many times. What it binds is unknown. These data belong to a study of metastatic and nonmetastatic thyroid tumors. In the study overall: Comparative analysis of repertoires was undertaken across blood and tumor or nodule tissue obtained from malignant and benign thyroid patients. Findings and limits, study-wide: Reported TCR beta diversity, measured in blood and tumor, was significantly higher for malignant thyroid tumors than for benign nodules.

As originally analysed: Clinicopathological groups differed in CDR3, with these differences serving to build a distant-metastasis classifier for papillary thyroid cancer. With MiXCR, TCRdb reprocessed the PCR reads. In this record, the V and J calls reflect TCRdb's handling and not the investigators' own analysis. The top ten clones hold just over 14% of a sample with some 13,000 clones, 9.5% to 15% of them seen once. Every patient underwent thyroid surgery untreated. Germline CDR1 reads GTSNPN; CDR2 reads SVGIG (reference sequence). Trimming left V 4 bases short and J 3 bases short, with 15 bases between. The CDR3 consists of 14 residues.

The sequenced sample consisted of blood. The rearrangement links TRBV30 to TRBJ1-2; D might be TRBD1 (5 bases). The TCR originated in a female donor with papillary thyroid cancer or a benign thyroid nodule (not recorded which). Some clones in this sample may be carry-over from other donors' samples. Here the CDR3 DNA reads TGTGCCTGGATGCCCGGGGGGGTTGACTATGGCTACACCTTC. Translation: CAWMPGGVDYGYTF.